This is a list of T cell receptor beta chains from one sample in a study of neoadjuvant anti-PD-1 for oral cavity cancer. The repertoire was sequenced with immunoSEQ multiplex PCR; TCRdb's copy has only in-frame clones and lacks some. Of about 37,000 clones listed, about 36% are singletons. The sample consisted of tumor tissue, taken after nivolumab (anti-PD-1) treatment. These receptor sequences come from a person between 40 and 85 years old with oral cavity squamous cell carcinoma. Each CDR3 is given with its conserved first and last residue. Each record gives: J gene, V gene, clone size, D gene, CDR3 DNA, CDR3 protein. D genes are given only for firm matches. The size entry is marked missing in some rows and otherwise reads once, few, many or a size class.

J gene: TRBJ2-7
V gene: TRBV7-9
clone size: .
D gene: .
CDR3 DNA: TGCGCCAGCAGCCTGTTTCCCTACGAGCAGTACTTC
CDR3 protein: CASSLFPYEQYF

J gene: TRBJ1-5
V gene: TRBV7-9
clone size: .
D gene: .
CDR3 DNA: TGTGCCAGCAGCTATGACAGCGTGAGGCCCCAGCATTTT
CDR3 protein: CASSYDSVRPQHF

J gene: TRBJ2-5
V gene: TRBV5-1
clone size: .
D gene: TRBD2
CDR3 DNA: TGCGCCAGCAGCTTGGTTGGACTAGCGGGGGAGACCCAGTACTTC
CDR3 protein: CASSLVGLAGETQYF

J gene: TRBJ2-3
V gene: TRBV4-1
clone size: .
D gene: .
CDR3 DNA: TGCGCCAGCAGCCGTAGGGGAGGAGTAGCAGGGGGCACAGATACGCAGTATTTT
CDR3 protein: CASSRRGGVAGGTDTQYF

J gene: TRBJ2-3
V gene: TRBV11-2
clone size: .
D gene: .
CDR3 DNA: TGTGCCAGCAGCCAACGCACAGATACGCAGTATTTT
CDR3 protein: CASSQRTDTQYF

J gene: TRBJ2-1
V gene: TRBV11-2
clone size: many
D gene: TRBD2
CDR3 DNA: TGTGCCAGCAGACATACGACTAGCGGGAGGCCCCATGAGCAGTTCTTC
CDR3 protein: CASRHTTSGRPHEQFF

J gene: TRBJ1-5
V gene: TRBV6-6
clone size: few
D gene: .
CDR3 DNA: TGTGCCAGCAGTTATAAGGCTCAGCCCCAGCATTTT
CDR3 protein: CASSYKAQPQHF

J gene: TRBJ1-5
V gene: TRBV2
clone size: few
D gene: .
CDR3 DNA: TGTGCCAGCAGTGAAGCGGGGTGGAGTCATAGCAATCAGCCCCAGCATTTT
CDR3 protein: CASSEAGWSHSNQPQHF

J gene: TRBJ2-4
V gene: TRBV20-1
clone size: few
D gene: .
CDR3 DNA: TGCAGTGCTAACCTTATAAACATTCAGTACTTC
CDR3 protein: CSANLINIQYF

J gene: TRBJ2-3
V gene: TRBV2
clone size: few
D gene: .
CDR3 DNA: TGTGCCAGCAGCCCCCGGCCTCAGTCATCAGATACGCAGTATTTT
CDR3 protein: CASSPRPQSSDTQYF

J gene: TRBJ2-3
V gene: TRBV29-1
clone size: .
D gene: .
CDR3 DNA: TGCAGCGTTGGTCCGGTCCCAGATACGCAGTATTTT
CDR3 protein: CSVGPVPDTQYF

J gene: TRBJ2-3
V gene: TRBV5-6
clone size: .
D gene: TRBD2
CDR3 DNA: TGTGCCAGCAGTTCAGGACTAGCGGGAGGTACAGATACGCAGTATTTT
CDR3 protein: CASSSGLAGGTDTQYF

J gene: TRBJ1-4
V gene: TRBV7-2
clone size: .
D gene: .
CDR3 DNA: TGTGCCAGCAGCCCATACATCCCAACTAATGAAAAACTGTTTTTT
CDR3 protein: CASSPYIPTNEKLFF

J gene: TRBJ1-2
V gene: TRBV2
clone size: few
D gene: TRBD1
CDR3 DNA: TGTGCCAGCAGCGACAGGGCCTCGGGCTACACCTTC
CDR3 protein: CASSDRASGYTF

J gene: TRBJ2-2
V gene: TRBV21-1
clone size: many
D gene: .
CDR3 DNA: TGTGCCAGCAGCAAAGCCAATATGCAGGGGGGCACCGGGGAGCTGTTTTTT
CDR3 protein: CASSKANMQGGTGELFF

J gene: TRBJ2-7
V gene: TRBV7-8
clone size: .
D gene: .
CDR3 DNA: TGTGCCAGCACCCAAGGGACCTACGAGCAGTACTTC
CDR3 protein: CASTQGTYEQYF

J gene: TRBJ2-1
V gene: TRBV10-1
clone size: few
D gene: TRBD2
CDR3 DNA: TGCGCCAGCGAGGACTCGGGGGGTAATGAGCAGTTCTTC
CDR3 protein: CASEDSGGNEQFF

J gene: TRBJ2-7
V gene: TRBV2
clone size: few
D gene: .
CDR3 DNA: TGTGCCACCGCCGGTGGCGGAACCTACGAGCAGTACTTC
CDR3 protein: CATAGGGTYEQYF

J gene: TRBJ2-7
V gene: TRBV5-6
clone size: many
D gene: .
CDR3 DNA: TGTGCCAGCAGCCCGGGCCCTGGGAGCGAGCAGTACTTC
CDR3 protein: CASSPGPGSEQYF

J gene: TRBJ1-5
V gene: TRBV28
clone size: .
D gene: .
CDR3 DNA: TGTGCCAGCAGTCTGGGAGGAAATAGCAATCAGCCCCAGCATTTT
CDR3 protein: CASSLGGNSNQPQHF

J gene: TRBJ1-2
V gene: TRBV2
clone size: .
D gene: .
CDR3 DNA: TGTGCCAGCAGTGGCCGGGACTATGGCTACACCTTC
CDR3 protein: CASSGRDYGYTF

J gene: TRBJ2-7
V gene: TRBV27
clone size: medium-sized
D gene: .
CDR3 DNA: TGTGCCAGCAGACCCTCGTGGGTGATCGACGAGCAGTACTTC
CDR3 protein: CASRPSWVIDEQYF